These 18 T cell receptor beta chains were sequenced from one sample in a study of T cells in Graves' hyperthyroidism and ophthalmopathy. From RNA transcripts, TCR beta CDR3 regions were amplified. Carried out on the TCR CDR3, a first-round RT-PCR used the HTBI primer set. TCRdb redid the calling of the multiplex PCR reads with MiXCR, one entry per CDR3 protein. The sample consists of about 400,000 distinct CDR3 sequences, roughly an eighth of them appearing once. Material for sequencing was blood. These receptors all come from a woman in her late teens or twenties with Graves' hyperthyroidism.

The table lists this clonotype with a few counts. V is TRBV9 and J is TRBJ2-6; D gene ambiguous. Germline loops: CDR1 SGDLS, CDR2 YYNGEE. The CDR3 totals 13 residues. Trimming stripped 6 bases from V and 4 bases from J, with 8 bases between. The CDR3 loop is CASTYLGANVLTF. In nucleotides, the CDR3 is TGTGCCAGCACCTACTTGGGGGCCAACGTCCTGACTTTC.

This clonotype has at least ten counts. The chain couples TRBV27 to TRBJ1-1, with TRBD1 matching over 7 bases. The germline CDR1 and CDR2 sequences are MNHEY and SMNVEV (reference sequence). This CDR3 region has 14 residues. V shed 6 bases and J 11 bases; nucleotides not matched to a gene: 15. This CDR3 is CASSSITGVGFAFF. The CDR3 region has the DNA TGTGCCAGCAGCAGTATTACAGGGGTAGGGTTCGCTTTCTTT.

This clonotype was found many times. Here the CDR3 reads CAWTGLGYGTQYF. The CDR3 DNA reads TGTGCCTGGACCGGTTTGGGGTATGGTACGCAGTATTTT. This chain uses TRBV30 with TRBJ2-3; D gene ambiguous. The CDR3 is made up of 13 amino acids. Per germline, CDR1 GTSNPN and CDR2 SVGIG (reference sequence). V was trimmed by 4 bases and J by 8 bases, leaving 16 bases between them.

This chain uses TRBV5-1 with TRBJ1-2; 7 nucleotides match TRBD1. Germline V gives CDR1 SGHRS, CDR2 YFSETQ. V was pared by 1 base and J by 4 bases, with 19 bases of the junction left unmatched. This CDR3 contains 19 residues. As DNA, the CDR3 is TGCGCCAGCAGCTTGTCCCCTAGGGGGCCAGGGGGTCCGATCTATGGCTACACCTTC. This translates into CASSLSPRGPGGPIYGYTF.

This clonotype has at least ten counts. V usage is TRBV12-3 or TRBV12-4 and J usage is TRBJ1-2; TRBD1 matches 7 bases. CDR3 length equals 13 residues. The V gene end was trimmed by 4 bases and the J gene end by 8 bases; junction bases not matched to a gene: 7. CDR3 nucleotide sequence: TGTGCCAGCAGTTGGGCAGGGGGGGTGGGCTACACCTTC. This codes for CASSWAGGVGYTF.

This chain connects TRBV11-2 to TRBJ2-7; D is ambiguous. This CDR3 is 15 amino acids long. Per the germline V gene, CDR1 is SGHAT and CDR2 is FQNNGV. V lost 0 bases, J lost 0 bases, and 9 bases lay in between. The CDR3 sequence is CASSLEARSSYEQYF. Written as DNA, the CDR3 is TGTGCCAGCAGCTTAGAAGCCAGGTCCTCCTACGAGCAGTACTTC.

This clonotype was seen many times. The chain is built from TRBV12-3 or TRBV12-4 and TRBJ2-7, with 10 bases identical to TRBD1. The CDR3 has 13 amino acids. V trimming: 5 bases; J trimming: 7 bases; junction bases outside the gene matches: 5. CDR3 bases: TGTGCCAGCAGTCTTAGACAGGGGGCAGAGCAGTACTTC. Encoded protein: CASSLRQGAEQYF.

This clonotype appeared many times. The V and J genes are TRBV6-1 and TRBJ2-3; 8 nucleotides agree with TRBD1. The V gene end was trimmed by 2 bases and the J gene end by 0 bases; junction bases not matched to a gene: 13. Germline lookup yields CDR1 MNHNS and CDR2 SASEGT. The CDR3 consists of 19 residues. The CDR3 nucleotides read TGTGCCAGCAGTGAATACGCCTTGGACAGGGTAGGGAGCACAGATACGCAGTATTTT. Protein: CASSEYALDRVGSTDTQYF.

This clonotype was recorded a few times. Relative to the germline gene, one junction end is altered; a read error may explain this. The chain couples TRBV3-1 to TRBJ2-3; 13 bases are a match to TRBD2. Germline-derived CDR1 and CDR2 are LGHDT and YNNKEL (reference sequence). This CDR3 is 16 amino acids long. The CDR3 bases are TGTGCCAGCAGCCAACGCCGACTAGCGGGGGGAGATACGCAATATTTT. This translates into CASSQRRLAGGDTQYF.

This clonotype was picked up many times. J is TRBJ1-1 and V is TRBV12-3 or TRBV12-4; maybe TRBD1 (5 bases). The CDR3 sequence is 16 residues long. V was pared by 5 bases and J by 3 bases, with 19 bases between. As DNA, the CDR3 is TGTGCCAGCAGTCCGTATGGGGCAATGCCCTACACTGAAGCTTTCTTT. Encoded protein: CASSPYGAMPYTEAFF.

The table lists this clonotype with a few counts. The chain has TRBV18 and TRBJ2-1; 11 nucleotides agree with TRBD2. The ends lost 3 bases at V and 5 bases at J; junction bases unmatched: 6. Looked up from germline, CDR1 is KGHSH and CDR2 is LQKENI. CDR3 size: 16 residues. CDR3 residues: CASSPPGTSGHNEQFF. Written as DNA, the CDR3 is TGTGCCAGCTCACCCCCCGGGACTAGCGGCCACAATGAGCAGTTCTTC.

J is TRBJ2-2 and V is TRBV7-9; TRBD1 aligns across 7 bases. The J segment lost 4 bases and the V segment lost 8 bases, leaving 7 bases of the junction unmatched. This CDR3 has 14 residues. CDR1 is SEHNR, CDR2 FQNEAQ, per germline (reference sequence). CDR3 amino acids: CASWGTESTGELFF. The CDR3 DNA sequence: TGTGCCAGCTGGGGGACAGAGTCCACCGGGGAGCTGTTTTTT.

This clonotype was counted ten times or more. The chain joins TRBV12-3 or TRBV12-4 to TRBJ2-1; D is unclear. The CDR3 has 13 amino acids. CDR3 in DNA: TGTGGAACGGGTAGTTCGTCCTACAATGAGCAGTTCTTC. This codes for CGTGSSSYNEQFF.

At least ten counts were recorded for this clonotype. CDR3 in amino acids: CASSSSQTNQPQHF. The CDR3 DNA reads TGTGCCAGCAGCAGTTCACAGACCAATCAGCCCCAGCATTTT. This chain connects TRBV5-6 to TRBJ1-5; no reliable D call. The germline gives CDR1 SGHDT, CDR2 YYEEEE. The V and J ends lost 4 bases and 3 bases respectively, with 11 bases between them. This CDR3 has 14 amino acids. Full variable domain (rest looked up from reference TRBV5-6 and TRBJ1-5): DAGVTQSPTHLIKTRGQQVTLRCSPKSGHDTVSWYQQALGQGPQFIFQYYEEEERQRGNFPDRFSGHQFPNYSSELNVNALLLGDSALYLCASSSSQTNQPQHFGDGTRLSIL.

Many counts were recorded for this clonotype. CDR3 protein: CASCRGLGTEAFF. The CDR3 DNA sequence: TGTGCCAGTTGCAGGGGGCTCGGGACTGAAGCTTTCTTT. The chain has TRBV27 and TRBJ1-1; 8 bases align to TRBD1. The CDR3 runs to 13 residues. Germline V gives CDR1 MNHEY, CDR2 SMNVEV (reference sequence). J lost 5 bases, V lost 9 bases, and 8 bases had no gene match.

This clonotype was observed a handful of times. The chain combines TRBV12-3 or TRBV12-4 with TRBJ2-7; no clear D gene. Trimming cost V 3 bases and J 3 bases, with 12 bases left between them. The CDR3 has 14 residues. CDR3 DNA: TGTGCCAGCAGTTTCGGTCCAGAAAACTACGAGCAGTACTTC. Its protein product is CASSFGPENYEQYF.

This clonotype has ten or more counts. This chain connects TRBV5-6 to TRBJ2-1, with D tentatively TRBD1 (6 bases). V lost 0 bases to trimming and J lost 4 bases, with 17 bases between them. Germline-derived CDR1 and CDR2 are SGHDT and YYEEEE. This CDR3 spans 17 amino acids. This CDR3 reads CASSLDHRAYGYNEQFF. In nucleotides, the CDR3 is TGTGCCAGCAGCTTGGACCACAGGGCGTACGGGTACAATGAGCAGTTCTTC.

This clonotype was observed a few times. The chain joins TRBV20-1 to TRBJ1-2; 9 bases match TRBD1. The V segment lost 3 bases and the J segment 2 bases; nucleotides outside the gene matches: 1. The length of the CDR3 is 13 residues. The germline gives CDR1 DFQATT, CDR2 SNEGSKA (reference sequence). The CDR3 loop reads CSARDRGNYGYTF. The DNA of the CDR3 is TGCAGTGCTAGGGACAGGGGAAACTATGGCTACACCTTC.